These 11 T cell receptor beta chains were sequenced from one sample in a study of blood T cell repertoires in COVID-19. Profiled with immunoSEQ multiplex PCR; TCRdb holds only in-frame clones, not every one. The sample carries some 350,000 clones, roughly 90% recorded once. What was sequenced was PBMCs or T cells enriched from blood (not recorded which). The source is a woman in her twenties or thirties who had recovered from COVID-19.

This chain connects TRBV7-9 to TRBJ2-1, with 7 nucleotides matching TRBD1. In germline, CDR1 is SEHNR, CDR2 FQNEAQ (reference sequence). The CDR3 covers 16 residues. The V gene end was trimmed by 1 base and the J gene end by 3 bases; junction bases not matched to a gene: 6. The CDR3 protein is CASSLGKGADYNEQFF. In DNA, the CDR3 is TGTGCCAGCAGCTTAGGAAAGGGGGCGGACTACAATGAGCAGTTCTTC.

This chain uses TRBV28 with TRBJ1-1, with D possibly being TRBD1 (5 bases). Germline CDR1 and CDR2: MDHEN and SYDVKM. V shed 7 bases and J shed 7 bases, with 22 bases lying between them. The CDR3 has 15 amino acids. In DNA form, the CDR3 reads TGTGCCAGCAAACGTTCCGGACTTTTGGGGGGTGAAGCTTTCTTT. Translated, it gives CASKRSGLLGGEAFF.

The V gene is TRBV9, the J gene TRBJ1-4, with D possibly being TRBD1 (6 bases). The V end lost 3 bases, the J end lost 2 bases, and 11 bases lay between the germline ends. The CDR3 has 15 residues. Per germline, CDR1 SGDLS and CDR2 YYNGEE. In DNA form, the CDR3 reads TGTGCCAGCAGCGACCAGACAGGCACTAATGAAAAACTGTTTTTT. Translated: CASSDQTGTNEKLFF.

The chain employs TRBV20-1 and TRBJ1-1, with D hard to call. V dropped 7 bases and J dropped 4 bases, with 10 bases sitting between them. The CDR3 has 11 residues. CDR1 and CDR2 from the germline V gene are DFQATT and SNEGSKA (reference sequence). The CDR3 is CSVSEVTEAFF. CDR3 DNA sequence: TGCAGTGTTTCAGAGGTCACTGAAGCTTTCTTT.

A few counts support this clone. The rearrangement joins TRBV9 to TRBJ1-2; D gene unclear. Trimming shortened V by 1 base and J by 4 bases, and 11 bases separated the two germline ends. Germline CDR1 reads SGDLS; CDR2 reads YYNGEE. CDR3 length equals 14 residues. The CDR3 protein is CASSVSEVVYGYTF. Written as DNA, the CDR3 is TGTGCCAGCAGCGTAAGTGAGGTGGTCTATGGCTACACCTTC. The full variable domain, rest sourced from reference TRBV9 and TRBJ1-2, is DSGVTQTPKHLITATGQRVTLRCSPRSGDLSVYWYQQSLDQGLQFLIQYYNGEERAKGNILERFSAQQFPDLHSELNLSSLELGDSALYFCASSVSEVVYGYTFGSGTRLTVV.

The chain couples TRBV19 to TRBJ1-5; possibly TRBD1 for D (6 bases). The CDR3 has 12 residues. The germline gives CDR1 LNHDA, CDR2 SQIVND (reference sequence). V lost 6 bases to trimming and J lost 8 bases, with 11 bases between them. DNA for the CDR3: TGTGCCAGTAGACAGGGAGCGGAGCCCCAGCATTTT. It yields the protein CASRQGAEPQHF.

This clone appeared a few times. The chain couples TRBV12-3 or TRBV12-4 to TRBJ1-5, with D hard to call. The CDR3 sequence is 13 residues long. V was clipped by 4 bases and J by 6 bases, with 10 bases between them. The CDR3 DNA sequence: TGTGCCAGCAGTTGGACTGGTCCTCAGCCCCAGCATTTT. Protein: CASSWTGPQPQHF.

J is TRBJ2-7 and V is TRBV4-2; perhaps TRBD2 as D (5 bases). Germline V gene data show CDR1 as LGHNA and CDR2 as YNFKEQ. Trimming shortened V by 5 bases and J by 0 bases, and 8 bases separated the two germline ends. This CDR3 has 13 residues. CDR3 bases: TGTGCCAGCAGCTCCGGGGACTCCTACGAGCAGTACTTC. Amino acid sequence: CASSSGDSYEQYF.

The J gene is TRBJ2-6, the V gene TRBV6-5, with D unresolved. CDR1 MNHEY and CDR2 SVGAGI come from the germline V gene. The CDR3 extends over 14 amino acids. Trimming left V 4 bases short and J 0 bases short, with 4 bases between. CDR3 DNA sequence: TGTGCCAGCAGTTCCAGCTCTGGGGCCAACGTCCTGACTTTC. This codes for CASSSSSGANVLTF.

Here the CDR3 DNA reads TGTGCCTGGAGTGACGCGGGAAACACCATATATTTT. This encodes CAWSDAGNTIYF. The V gene is TRBV30, the J gene TRBJ1-3; D is unresolved. The CDR3 extends over 12 amino acids. Germline lookup yields CDR1 GTSNPN and CDR2 SVGIG (reference sequence). Deletions cut 1 base from V and 4 bases from J, with 5 bases between.

The chain is built from TRBV13 and TRBJ2-7; maybe TRBD1 (5 bases). Trimming pared 0 bases from V and 6 bases from J, leaving 12 bases between. This CDR3 region has 14 residues. CDR1 PRHDT and CDR2 FYEKMQ come from the germline V gene (reference sequence). CDR3 sequence (DNA): TGTGCCAGCAGCTTAGGGCTAGGGGTGGGCGAGCAGTACTTC. Translation gives CASSLGLGVGEQYF.